This T cell receptor beta chain was obtained from a study of cytomegalovirus exposure and HLA in healthy donors. Study outcomes and limitations: A cluster of highly shared sequence variants was likely a sequencing artifact. Presence/absence results assume similar sequencing depth per donor, which may not hold. Earlier analysis looked at TCR beta V segments, and most were productive about 90% or about 30% of the time.

The germline CDR1 and CDR2 sequences are SGHDT and YYEEEE. CDR3 length equals 15 residues. Trimming cost V 1 base and J 6 bases, with 13 bases left between them. 13 Jbeta primers and 60 Vbeta primers were used for the PCR. Only in-frame clones appear in the TCRdb table, and some are missing; sequencing was by immunoSEQ multiplex PCR. The top ten clones hold roughly 4% of a sample with about 150,000 clones, about 82% of them seen once. About this clone: Its antigen is not identified.

Nominally healthy donors were sampled, though unrecorded immune exposures were likely. The TCR was taken from a woman aged 40 to 50 in good health and CMV-seropositive. Sequenced: PBMCs. V and J are TRBV5-6 and TRBJ2-2; D not certain. The CDR3 here is CASSLLRGFPGELFF. The CDR3 DNA is TGTGCCAGCAGCTTGCTGAGAGGTTTTCCCGGGGAGCTGTTTTTT.